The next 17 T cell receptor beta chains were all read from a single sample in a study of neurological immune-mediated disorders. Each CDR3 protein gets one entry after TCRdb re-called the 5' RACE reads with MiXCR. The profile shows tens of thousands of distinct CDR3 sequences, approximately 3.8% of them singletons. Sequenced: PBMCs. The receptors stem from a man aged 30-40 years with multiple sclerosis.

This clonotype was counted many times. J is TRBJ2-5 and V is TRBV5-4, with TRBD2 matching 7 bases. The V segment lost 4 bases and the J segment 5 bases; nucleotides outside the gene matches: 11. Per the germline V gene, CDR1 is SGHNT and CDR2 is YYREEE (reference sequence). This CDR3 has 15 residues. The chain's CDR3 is CASSPLETSSETQYF. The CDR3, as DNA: TGTGCCAGCAGCCCCCTGGAGACTAGCAGCGAGACCCAGTACTTC.

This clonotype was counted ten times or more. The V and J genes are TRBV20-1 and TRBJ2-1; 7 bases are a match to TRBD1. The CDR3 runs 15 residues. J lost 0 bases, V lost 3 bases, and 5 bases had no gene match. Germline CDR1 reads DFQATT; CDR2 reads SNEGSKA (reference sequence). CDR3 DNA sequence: TGCAGTGCTAGTACGGGACAGCACTCCTACAATGAGCAGTTCTTC. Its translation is CSASTGQHSYNEQFF.

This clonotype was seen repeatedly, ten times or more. CDR3 in DNA: TGTGCCAGCAGTAGACAGGGGAACACTGAAGCTTTCTTT. This codes for CASSRQGNTEAFF. The chain uses TRBV12-3 or TRBV12-4 and TRBJ1-1; 7 nucleotides align to TRBD1. The trim removed 5 bases at V and 1 base at J, leaving 1 base unmatched. The CDR3 sequence is 13 residues long.

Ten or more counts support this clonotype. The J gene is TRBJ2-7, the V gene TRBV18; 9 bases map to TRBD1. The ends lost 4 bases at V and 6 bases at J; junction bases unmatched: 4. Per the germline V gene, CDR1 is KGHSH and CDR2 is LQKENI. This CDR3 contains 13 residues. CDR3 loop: CASSRTGAVEQYF. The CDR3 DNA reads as TGTGCCAGCTCACGGACAGGGGCGGTCGAGCAGTACTTC.

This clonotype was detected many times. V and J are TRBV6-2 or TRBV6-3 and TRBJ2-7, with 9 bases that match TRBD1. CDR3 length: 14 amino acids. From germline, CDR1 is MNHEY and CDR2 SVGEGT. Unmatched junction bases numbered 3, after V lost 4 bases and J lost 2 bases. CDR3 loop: CASSSGQGPYEQYF. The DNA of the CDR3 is TGTGCCAGCAGTTCGGGACAGGGTCCCTACGAGCAGTACTTC.

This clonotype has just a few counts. CDR3 DNA: TGTGCCAGCAGCGGAGACTCAGGGGAGACCTACGAAAAACTGTTTTTT. Its protein product is CASSGDSGETYEKLFF. This chain uses TRBV9 with TRBJ1-4; a possible D gene is TRBD1 (6 bases). Trimming took 3 bases from V and 8 from J, leaving 20 bases between them. The CDR3 sequence is 16 residues long. The germline CDR1 and CDR2 sequences are SGDLS and YYNGEE.

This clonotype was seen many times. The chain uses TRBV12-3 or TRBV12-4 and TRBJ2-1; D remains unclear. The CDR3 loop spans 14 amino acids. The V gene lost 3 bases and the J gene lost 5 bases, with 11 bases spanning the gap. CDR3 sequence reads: CASSFTTIDNEQFF. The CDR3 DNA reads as TGTGCCAGCAGTTTTACGACAATAGACAATGAGCAGTTCTTC.

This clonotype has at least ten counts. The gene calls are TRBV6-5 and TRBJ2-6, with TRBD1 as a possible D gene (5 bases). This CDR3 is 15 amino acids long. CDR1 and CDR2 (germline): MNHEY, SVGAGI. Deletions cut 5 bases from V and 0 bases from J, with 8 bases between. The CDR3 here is CASSVQGSGANVLTF. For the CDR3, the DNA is TGTGCCAGCAGTGTTCAGGGCTCTGGGGCCAACGTCCTGACTTTC.

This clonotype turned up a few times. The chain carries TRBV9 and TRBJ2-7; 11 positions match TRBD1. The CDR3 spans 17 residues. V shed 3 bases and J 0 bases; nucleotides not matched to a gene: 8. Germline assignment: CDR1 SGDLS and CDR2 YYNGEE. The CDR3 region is CASSAGGQGVTSYEQYF. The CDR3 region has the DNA TGTGCCAGCAGCGCGGGGGGACAGGGGGTAACCTCCTACGAGCAGTACTTC.

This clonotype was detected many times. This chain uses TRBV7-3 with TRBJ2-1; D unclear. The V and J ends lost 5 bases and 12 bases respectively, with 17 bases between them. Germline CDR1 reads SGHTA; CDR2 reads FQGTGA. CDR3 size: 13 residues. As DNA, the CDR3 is TGTGCCAGCAGCCAACAACCCGGTATGGGGCAGTTCTTC. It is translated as CASSQQPGMGQFF.

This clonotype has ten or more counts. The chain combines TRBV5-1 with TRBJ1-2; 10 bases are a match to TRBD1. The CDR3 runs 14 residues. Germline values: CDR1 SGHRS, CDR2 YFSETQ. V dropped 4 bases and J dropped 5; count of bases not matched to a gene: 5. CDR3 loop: CASSPGTGAYGYTF. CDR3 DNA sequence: TGCGCCAGCAGCCCCGGGACAGGGGCATATGGCTACACCTTC. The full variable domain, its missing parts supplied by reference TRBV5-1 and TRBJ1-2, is KAGVTQTPRYLIKTRGQQVTLSCSPISGHRSVSWYQQTPGQGLQFLFEYFSETQRNKGNFPGRFSGRQFSNSRSEMNVSTLELGDSALYLCASSPGTGAYGYTFGSGTRLTVV.

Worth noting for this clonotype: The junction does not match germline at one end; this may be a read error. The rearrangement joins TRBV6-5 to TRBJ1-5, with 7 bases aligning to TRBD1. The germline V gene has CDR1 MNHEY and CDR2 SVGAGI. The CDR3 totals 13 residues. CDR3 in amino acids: CASSTQGGQPQNF. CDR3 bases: TGTGCCAGCAGTACCCAGGGGGGTCAGCCCCAGAATTTT.

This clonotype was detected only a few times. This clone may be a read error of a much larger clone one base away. Written as DNA, the CDR3 is TGCGCCAGCAGCCAAGTAGGCATTGACACGAAGTATTTT. This sequence encodes CASSQVGIDTKYF. The J gene is TRBJ2-3, the V gene TRBV4-1; D remains unclear. Germline assignment: CDR1 MGHRA and CDR2 YSYEKL. Trimming stripped 1 base from V and 13 bases from J, with 15 bases between. The CDR3 loop spans 13 amino acids.

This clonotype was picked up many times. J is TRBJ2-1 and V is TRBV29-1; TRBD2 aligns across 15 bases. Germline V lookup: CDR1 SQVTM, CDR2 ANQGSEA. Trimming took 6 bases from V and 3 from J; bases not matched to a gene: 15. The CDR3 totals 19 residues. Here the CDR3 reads CSVWGLAGGRRQGYNEQFF. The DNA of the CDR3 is TGCAGCGTGTGGGGACTAGCGGGAGGTAGGCGCCAGGGCTACAATGAGCAGTTCTTC.

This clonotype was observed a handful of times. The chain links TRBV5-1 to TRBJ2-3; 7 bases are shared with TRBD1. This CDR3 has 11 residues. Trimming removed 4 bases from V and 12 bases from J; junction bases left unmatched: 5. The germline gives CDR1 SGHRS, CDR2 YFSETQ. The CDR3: CASSVGTVQYF. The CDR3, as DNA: TGCGCCAGCAGCGTCGGGACAGTTCAGTATTTT.

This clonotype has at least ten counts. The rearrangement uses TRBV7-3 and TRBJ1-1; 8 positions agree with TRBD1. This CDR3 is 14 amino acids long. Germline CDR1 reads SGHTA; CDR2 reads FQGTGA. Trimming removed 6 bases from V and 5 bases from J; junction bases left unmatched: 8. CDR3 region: CASRKYQGATEAFF. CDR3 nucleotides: TGTGCCAGCAGGAAATACCAGGGGGCTACTGAAGCTTTCTTT.

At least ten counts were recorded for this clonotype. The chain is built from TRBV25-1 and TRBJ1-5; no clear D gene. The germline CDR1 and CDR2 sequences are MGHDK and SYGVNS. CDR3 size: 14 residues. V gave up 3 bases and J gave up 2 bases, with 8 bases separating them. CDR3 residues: CASSDDTGNQPQHF. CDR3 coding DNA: TGTGCCAGCAGTGATGACACGGGCAATCAGCCCCAGCATTTT.